Listed here are 14 T cell receptor beta chains from one sample, sequenced in a study of cytomegalovirus exposure and HLA in healthy donors. The PCR used 60 Vbeta and 13 Jbeta primers. Measured with immunoSEQ multiplex PCR; TCRdb has only the in-frame clones, and not every one. This sample has under 200,000 clones, with 65% to 70% found just once. The sample was PBMCs. Receptors were obtained from a woman between 18 and 30 years old in good health and CMV-seropositive.

This clone was seen only a few times. V is TRBV2 and J is TRBJ2-5; tentatively, D is TRBD1 (5 bases). The germline CDR1 and CDR2 sequences are SNHLY and FYNNEI. CDR3 length: 15 residues. The ends were cut back, 3 bases at V and 2 bases at J, with 13 bases in the middle. This CDR3 reads CASSEVLGRQETQYF. The CDR3 bases are TGTGCCAGCAGTGAGGTTTTGGGGCGGCAAGAGACCCAGTACTTC.

This clone was seen only a few times. This sequence joins TRBV2 and TRBJ2-7, with D possibly being TRBD1 (6 bases). V was pared by 9 bases and J by 0 bases, with 24 bases between. The CDR3 loop spans 17 amino acids. Germline CDR1 SNHLY, CDR2 FYNNEI. The CDR3 coding sequence is TGTGCCAGTACCCTCCTACACCGGGACATCCACTCCTACGAGCAGTACTTC. Its protein product is CASTLLHRDIHSYEQYF.

The chain couples TRBV7-9 to TRBJ2-1, with TRBD2 identical over 11 bases. The trim removed 5 bases at V and 6 bases at J, leaving 9 bases unmatched. The germline gives CDR1 SEHNR, CDR2 FQNEAQ (reference sequence). The CDR3 is 16 residues long. The CDR3, as DNA: TGTGCCAGCAGCCCCACCGGGACTAGCGGTCCCAATGAGCAGTTCTTC. Protein sequence: CASSPTGTSGPNEQFF.

The chain joins TRBV6-5 to TRBJ2-1; weak D call: TRBD2 (5 bases). The CDR3 is 15 residues long. V lost 6 bases and J lost 8, with 20 bases in between. The germline CDR1 and CDR2 sequences are MNHEY and SVGAGI. The CDR3 region has the DNA TGTGCCAGCAGAACCTCCACCGGGATTGTCGATGAGCAGTTCTTC. The encoded protein is CASRTSTGIVDEQFF.

The rearrangement links TRBV7-9 to TRBJ2-4, with 7 bases fitting TRBD1. Germline V gene lookup returns CDR1 SEHNR and CDR2 FQNEAQ (reference sequence). This CDR3 comprises 16 residues. Germline trimming cut 3 bases from V and 4 bases from J; bases unmatched to any gene: 9. This CDR3 reads CASSFNLGQVKNIQYF. The CDR3 DNA follows: TGTGCCAGCAGCTTCAACTTAGGACAGGTTAAAAACATTCAGTACTTC.

The chain links TRBV5-1 to TRBJ1-1; 10 positions match TRBD1. V gave up 0 bases and J gave up 8 bases; unmatched junction bases: 4. The germline gives CDR1 SGHRS, CDR2 YFSETQ. The CDR3 has 14 amino acids. CDR3: CASSLVVTGGEAFF. In DNA, the CDR3 is TGCGCCAGCAGCTTGGTGGTGACAGGGGGCGAAGCTTTCTTT.

The chain recombines TRBV7-9 with TRBJ2-2; D might be TRBD2 (6 bases). Germline CDR1 and CDR2: SEHNR and FQNEAQ (reference sequence). Trimming cost V 1 base and J 11 bases, with 11 bases left between them. The CDR3 spans 13 residues. The CDR3 spells CASSLVRGIELFF. The CDR3, as DNA: TGTGCCAGCAGCTTAGTACGGGGGATTGAGCTGTTTTTT.

The V call is TRBV7-9, the J call TRBJ2-1; 8 bases match TRBD1. CDR1 SEHNR and CDR2 FQNEAQ come from the germline V gene (reference sequence). CDR3 length: 13 residues. J was trimmed by 9 bases and V by 5 bases; bases with no gene match: 6. CDR3 loop: CASSPQGASEQFF. The CDR3 bases are TGTGCCAGCAGCCCTCAGGGGGCGAGTGAGCAGTTCTTC.

The chain is built from TRBV13 and TRBJ2-7, with 8 bases identical to TRBD2. Germline V gives CDR1 PRHDT, CDR2 FYEKMQ (reference sequence). V lost 5 bases to trimming and J lost 7 bases; unmatched junction nucleotides: 7. The CDR3 consists of 13 residues. The CDR3 nucleotides read TGTGCCAGCAGCCGACGCGGGGGGTCGGAGCAGTACTTC. This sequence encodes CASSRRGGSEQYF. The whole variable domain, filled in from reference TRBV13 and TRBJ2-7, reads AAGVIQSPRHLIKEKRETATLKCYPIPRHDTVYWYQQGPGQDPQFLISFYEKMQSDKGSIPDRFSAQQFSDYHSELNMSSLELGDSALYFCASSRRGGSEQYFGPGTRLTVT.

The chain couples TRBV2 to TRBJ2-7; D may be TRBD2 (5 bases). Trimming cost V 6 bases and J 3 bases, with 12 bases left between them. CDR1 and CDR2 from the germline V gene are SNHLY and FYNNEI. The CDR3 consists of 13 residues. CDR3 nucleotides: TGTGCCAGCAGCGATGGAGGTGTCTACGAGCAGTACTTC. Protein: CASSDGGVYEQYF.

A single count supports this clone. This rearrangement joins TRBV9 to TRBJ2-2; tentative D call: TRBD2 (6 bases). CDR3 length: 18 residues. Germline V gene sequence: CDR1 SGDLS, CDR2 YYNGEE. Trimming removed 3 bases at V and 0 bases at J, with 18 bases between. The CDR3 sequence: CASSAGGYYRSNTGELFF. The DNA for the CDR3 is TGTGCCAGCAGCGCCGGGGGATACTACAGATCGAACACCGGGGAGCTGTTTTTT.

This clone was picked up one time. The rearrangement uses TRBV7-6 and TRBJ2-7; 7 bases agree with TRBD2. Per germline, CDR1 SGHVS and CDR2 FNYEAQ. The CDR3 consists of 14 residues. J was trimmed by 3 bases and V by 5 bases; bases with no gene match: 7. The CDR3 is CASSQRASGYEQYF. The CDR3, as DNA: TGTGCCAGCAGCCAGCGGGCTAGCGGCTACGAGCAGTACTTC.

This clone was seen more than once but under ten times. The rearrangement links TRBV5-1 to TRBJ1-2, with TRBD1 as a possible D gene (6 bases). Germline V lookup: CDR1 SGHRS, CDR2 YFSETQ. The CDR3 sequence is 13 residues long. Trimming shortened V by 0 bases and J by 7 bases, and 10 bases separated the two germline ends. For the CDR3, the DNA is TGCGCCAGCAGCTTGGCCCGGGGGGCTGGCTACACCTTC. Its protein product is CASSLARGAGYTF.

The V and J genes are TRBV27 and TRBJ2-5; 9 bases align to TRBD2. The CDR3 sequence is 14 residues long. V was pared by 6 bases and J by 4 bases, with 6 bases of the junction left unmatched. Germline CDR1 reads MNHEY; CDR2 reads SMNVEV (reference sequence). CDR3 loop: CASSLAGEGETQYF. DNA for the CDR3: TGTGCCAGCAGCTTAGCGGGAGAGGGAGAGACCCAGTACTTC.